Given below is one T cell receptor beta chain in context. Only in-frame clones appear in the TCRdb table, and some are missing; sequencing was by immunoSEQ multiplex PCR. In the table there are under 300,000 clones, more than 85% of which are singletons. These data originate in a study of blood T cell repertoires in COVID-19. After removal of 7 bases from V and 3 bases from J, the junction contained 14 bases not matched to a gene. From germline, CDR1 is LGHDT and CDR2 YNNKEL (reference sequence). The CDR3 totals 17 residues. Sequenced: PBMCs or T cells enriched from blood (not recorded which). The sequence was collected from a woman aged 50 to 65 who had recovered from COVID-19. J is TRBJ2-2 and V is TRBV3-1 (or the pseudogene TRBV3-2); 7 bases align to TRBD2. Written as DNA, the CDR3 is TGTGCCAGCACCGCATGGGAGGTGCGGGAGCACACCGGGGAGCTGTTTTTT. Its protein is CASTAWEVREHTGELFF.